The rows below give T cell receptor beta chains drawn from one sample of a study of T cell repertoires in cytomegalovirus infection. One entry per CDR3 protein results from TCRdb running MiXCR on the reads. The sample has roughly 860,000 distinct CDR3 sequences; approximately 32% are singletons. Antigens of these TCRs are unknown. This specimen was cultured CD8+ T cells from PBMCs, taken from culture after CMV antigen stimulation. The receptors here all came from a human donor in good health (CMV status not recorded). Some clones in this sample may be carry-over from other donors' samples. Each CDR3 is given with its conserved first and last residue. The order of the fields is CDR3 length, V gene, D gene, clone size, J gene, CDR3 DNA, CDR3 protein. The D gene is left open where the match is weak. Some rows have no size entry. The others give once, few or many, or a class for an expanded clone.

len: 13
v_gene: TRBV7-9
d_gene: NA
abundance: few
j_gene: TRBJ2-5
CDR3nt: TGTGCCAGCAGCTTGGCGGGGACCGGGACCCAGTACTTC
CDR3aa: CASSLAGTGTQYF

len: 19
v_gene: TRBV6-8
d_gene: NA
abundance: few
j_gene: TRBJ1-4
CDR3nt: TGTGCCAGCAGTACCCCCCTCGGCAGGGGATGTGCAACTAATGAAAAACTGTTTTTT
CDR3aa: CASSTPLGRGCATNEKLFF

len: 16
v_gene: TRBV19
d_gene: TRBD1
abundance: once
j_gene: TRBJ1-1
CDR3nt: TGTGCCAGTAGTCTTCGGAAACAGGGGCGAGGGACTGAAGCTTTCTTT
CDR3aa: CASSLRKQGRGTEAFF

len: 15
v_gene: TRBV7-8
d_gene: NA
abundance: many
j_gene: TRBJ2-1
CDR3nt: TGTGCCAGCAGCTCCTTGGGGGGGCGAGGGGGTGAGCAGTTCTTC
CDR3aa: CASSSLGGRGGEQFF

len: 15
v_gene: TRBV19
d_gene: NA
abundance: once
j_gene: TRBJ2-2
CDR3nt: TGTGCCAGTTACCCCGACAGCCCGAACACCGGGGAGCTGTTTTTT
CDR3aa: CASYPDSPNTGELFF

len: 14
v_gene: TRBV5-4
d_gene: NA
abundance: NA
j_gene: TRBJ1-2
CDR3nt: TGTGCCAGCAGGAAGGACTCCCACCCTCATGGCTACACCTTC
CDR3aa: CASRKDSHPHGYTF

len: 13
v_gene: TRBV27
d_gene: NA
abundance: few
j_gene: TRBJ2-1
CDR3nt: TGTGCCAGCAGTTTATCGGCGAACAATGAGCAGTTCTTC
CDR3aa: CASSLSANNEQFF

len: 13
v_gene: TRBV9
d_gene: NA
abundance: NA
j_gene: TRBJ2-2
CDR3nt: TGTGCCAGCAGCGTAGAGGGGATGGTCGAGCTGTTTTTT
CDR3aa: CASSVEGMVELFF

len: 16
v_gene: TRBV27
d_gene: NA
abundance: few
j_gene: TRBJ1-2
CDR3nt: TGTGCCAGCAGTTTACTGGGCAGCCCTCAGGGTCATGGCTACACCTTC
CDR3aa: CASSLLGSPQGHGYTF

len: 15
v_gene: TRBV6-2/TRBV6-3
d_gene: TRBD1
abundance: NA
j_gene: TRBJ2-3
CDR3nt: TGTGCCAGCGCCTCACAGGGGCCCCTCACAGATACGCAGTATTTT
CDR3aa: CASASQGPLTDTQYF

len: 15
v_gene: TRBV7-9
d_gene: TRBD1
abundance: NA
j_gene: TRBJ2-1
CDR3nt: TGTGCCAGCAGCCCGACAGGGGGCACCTACAATGAGCAGTTCTTC
CDR3aa: CASSPTGGTYNEQFF

len: 13
v_gene: TRBV13
d_gene: NA
abundance: once
j_gene: TRBJ2-1
CDR3nt: TGTGCCAGCGGACCCTCTCTGTACAATGAGCAGTTCTTC
CDR3aa: CASGPSLYNEQFF

len: 13
v_gene: TRBV5-8
d_gene: TRBD2
abundance: NA
j_gene: TRBJ2-7
CDR3nt: TGTGCCAGCAGCTTACTAGCGGGGGTCGAGCAGTACTTC
CDR3aa: CASSLLAGVEQYF

len: 15
v_gene: TRBV20-1
d_gene: TRBD2
abundance: NA
j_gene: TRBJ2-7
CDR3nt: TGCAGTGCCCCCGCCCGGGGGGGGCAAAGGTGGGAGCAGTACTTC
CDR3aa: CSAPARGGQRWEQYF

len: 15
v_gene: TRBV29-1
d_gene: NA
abundance: few
j_gene: TRBJ1-1
CDR3nt: TGCAGCGTCTACCAACCCGGGGCTGGCGACACTGAAGCTTTCTTT
CDR3aa: CSVYQPGAGDTEAFF

len: 15
v_gene: TRBV4-1
d_gene: TRBD2
abundance: NA
j_gene: TRBJ2-1
CDR3nt: TGCGCCAGCAGCCAAGCAGCGGGGAACTACAATGAGCAGTTCTTC
CDR3aa: CASSQAAGNYNEQFF

len: 13
v_gene: TRBV4-1
d_gene: NA
abundance: NA
j_gene: TRBJ2-5
CDR3nt: TGCGCCAGCAGCCAAGAGGTGGTAGAGACCCAGTACTTC
CDR3aa: CASSQEVVETQYF

len: 19
v_gene: TRBV6-6
d_gene: TRBD2
abundance: few
j_gene: TRBJ2-1
CDR3nt: TGTGCCAGCAGTTACCCTAGGCGGGGGGGCCTAAGGTCCTACAATGAGCAGTTCTTC
CDR3aa: CASSYPRRGGLRSYNEQFF

len: 16
v_gene: TRBV20-1
d_gene: NA
abundance: NA
j_gene: TRBJ2-2
CDR3nt: TGCAGTGCTAGAGATAGCCAGCAGGCGAACACCGGGGAGCTGTTTTTT
CDR3aa: CSARDSQQANTGELFF

len: 14
v_gene: TRBV12-5
d_gene: NA
abundance: NA
j_gene: TRBJ1-1
CDR3nt: TGTGCTAGTGGTTTGGTACTGGGGACCACTGAAGCTTTCTTT
CDR3aa: CASGLVLGTTEAFF

len: 15
v_gene: TRBV20-1
d_gene: NA
abundance: NA
j_gene: TRBJ2-7
CDR3nt: TGCAGTGCTAGAGCCTCAGGGGCCACCTCCTACGAGCAGTACTTC
CDR3aa: CSARASGATSYEQYF

len: 12
v_gene: TRBV12-3/TRBV12-4
d_gene: TRBD1
abundance: NA
j_gene: TRBJ1-4
CDR3nt: TGTGCCAGCAGGCGACAGGGGGAAAATCTGTTTTTT
CDR3aa: CASRRQGENLFF

len: 16
v_gene: TRBV10-2
d_gene: NA
abundance: few
j_gene: TRBJ1-1
CDR3nt: TGCGCCAGCACCCGGGGGGGCAGGACTGAGAACACTGAAGCTTTCTTT
CDR3aa: CASTRGGRTENTEAFF

len: 15
v_gene: TRBV12-3/TRBV12-4
d_gene: NA
abundance: few
j_gene: TRBJ2-7
CDR3nt: TGTGCCAGCAGTTCTTCTTCCCAGGGTTGGCACGAGCAGTACTTC
CDR3aa: CASSSSSQGWHEQYF

len: 16
v_gene: TRBV10-1
d_gene: TRBD1
abundance: few
j_gene: TRBJ2-7
CDR3nt: TGCGCCAGCAGTGTGGGGCCAGGGGGTGACTTCTACGAGCAGTACTTC
CDR3aa: CASSVGPGGDFYEQYF

len: 16
v_gene: TRBV4-1
d_gene: TRBD2
abundance: few
j_gene: TRBJ2-3
CDR3nt: TGCGCCAGCAGCCAACTGGGGGCTAGCGGGGCGGATACGCAGTATTTT
CDR3aa: CASSQLGASGADTQYF

len: 15
v_gene: TRBV27
d_gene: TRBD2
abundance: few
j_gene: TRBJ2-1
CDR3nt: TGTGCCAGCAGTTCCTTCCCCGGGGGGAGCAATGAGCAGTTCTTC
CDR3aa: CASSSFPGGSNEQFF

len: 13
v_gene: TRBV5-6
d_gene: NA
abundance: NA
j_gene: TRBJ2-7
CDR3nt: TGTGCCAGCAGCCCCGGGCCTGCGCACGAGCAGTACTTC
CDR3aa: CASSPGPAHEQYF

len: 12
v_gene: TRBV13
d_gene: NA
abundance: NA
j_gene: TRBJ1-1
CDR3nt: TGTGCCAGCATCCTCGGTACGACTGAAGCTTTCTTT
CDR3aa: CASILGTTEAFF